Included here is one TCR beta chain sequence, with context. The CDR3 consists of 15 residues. Trimming took 0 bases from V and 7 from J; bases not matched to a gene: 4. The germline V gene has CDR1 SGHRS and CDR2 YFSETQ. These data are taken from a study of blood T cell repertoires in COVID-19. Study at large: From the United States, Italy and Spain came samples of acute and convalescent COVID-19. Sources were T cells, B-cell-depleted T cells, or PBMCs; the material itself was cDNA or gDNA.

Per the study methods: Amplifying reference gene primers gave estimates of nucleated cell counts. Profiling relied on immunoSEQ multiplex PCR, and the TCRdb table lists in-frame clones only, not all of them. That table supplies the V and J calls and clone size; D and trimming were determined from the DNA. The table includes approximately 240,000 clones, roughly nine tenths detected once. Input material: peripheral blood. This chain links TRBV5-1 with TRBJ2-2, with 9 bases that match TRBD2. The source is a young woman who had recovered from COVID-19. DNA for the CDR3: TGCGCCAGCAGCTTGGAGGGACTAGCCAACGGGGAGCTGTTTTTT. Encoded protein: CASSLEGLANGELFF.